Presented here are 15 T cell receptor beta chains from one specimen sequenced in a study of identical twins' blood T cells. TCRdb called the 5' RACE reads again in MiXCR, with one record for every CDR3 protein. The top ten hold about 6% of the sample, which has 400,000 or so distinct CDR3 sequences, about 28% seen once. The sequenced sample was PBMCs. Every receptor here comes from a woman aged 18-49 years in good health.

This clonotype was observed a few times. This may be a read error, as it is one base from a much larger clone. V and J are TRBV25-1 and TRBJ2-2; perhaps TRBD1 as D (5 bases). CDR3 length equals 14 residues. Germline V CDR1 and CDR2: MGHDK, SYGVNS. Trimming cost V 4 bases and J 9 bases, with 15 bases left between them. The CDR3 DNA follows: TGTGCCAGCAGTGCCTTGGACACCGCCAGGGAGCTGTTTTTT. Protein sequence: CASSALDTARELFF.

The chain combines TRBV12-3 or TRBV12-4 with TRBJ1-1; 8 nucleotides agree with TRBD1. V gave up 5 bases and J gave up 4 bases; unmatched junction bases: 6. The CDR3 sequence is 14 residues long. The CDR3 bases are TGTGCCAGCAGTACAGGGGGAGTCGGCACTGAAGCTTTCTTT. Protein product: CASSTGGVGTEAFF.

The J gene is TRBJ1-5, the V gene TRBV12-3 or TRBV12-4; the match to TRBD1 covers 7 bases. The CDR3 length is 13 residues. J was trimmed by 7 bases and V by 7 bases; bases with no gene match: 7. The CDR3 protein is CASIGTEGQPQHF. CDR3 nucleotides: TGTGCCAGCATAGGGACAGAGGGACAGCCCCAGCATTTT.

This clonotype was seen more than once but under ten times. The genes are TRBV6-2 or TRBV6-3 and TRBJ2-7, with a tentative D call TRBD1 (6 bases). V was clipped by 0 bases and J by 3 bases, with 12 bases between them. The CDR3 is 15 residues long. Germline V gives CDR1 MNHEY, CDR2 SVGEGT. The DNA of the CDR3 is TGTGCCAGCAGTTACTCGACGGGACAAATCTACGAGCAGTACTTC. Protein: CASSYSTGQIYEQYF.

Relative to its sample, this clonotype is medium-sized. CDR3 DNA sequence: TGCAGTGCTAGACTGTACGGGGGGCAACTCTCTGGAAACACCATATATTTT. It specifies CSARLYGGQLSGNTIYF. The chain couples TRBV20-1 to TRBJ1-3; tentative D call: TRBD1 (6 bases). This CDR3 region has 17 residues. Germline values: CDR1 DFQATT, CDR2 SNEGSKA (reference sequence). V lost 2 bases to trimming and J lost 0 bases, with 17 bases between them.

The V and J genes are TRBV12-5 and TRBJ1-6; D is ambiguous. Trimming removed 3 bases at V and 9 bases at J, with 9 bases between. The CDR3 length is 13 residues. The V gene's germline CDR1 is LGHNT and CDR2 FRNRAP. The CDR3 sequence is CASGFLAGSPLHF. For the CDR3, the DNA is TGTGCTAGTGGTTTTTTAGCGGGTTCACCCCTCCACTTT.

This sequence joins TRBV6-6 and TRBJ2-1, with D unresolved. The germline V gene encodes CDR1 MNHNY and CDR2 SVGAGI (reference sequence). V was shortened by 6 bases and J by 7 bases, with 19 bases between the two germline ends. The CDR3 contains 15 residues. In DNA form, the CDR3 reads TGTGCCAGCAGCCGGCAGTGGCGCGCCGAAAATGAGCAGTTCTTC. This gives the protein CASSRQWRAENEQFF.

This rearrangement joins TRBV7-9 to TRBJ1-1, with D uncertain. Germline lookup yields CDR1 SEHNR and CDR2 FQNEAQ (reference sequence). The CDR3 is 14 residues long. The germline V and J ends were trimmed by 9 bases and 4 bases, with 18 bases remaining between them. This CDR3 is CASGWASASTEAFF. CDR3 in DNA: TGTGCCAGTGGTTGGGCCTCAGCCTCCACTGAAGCTTTCTTT.

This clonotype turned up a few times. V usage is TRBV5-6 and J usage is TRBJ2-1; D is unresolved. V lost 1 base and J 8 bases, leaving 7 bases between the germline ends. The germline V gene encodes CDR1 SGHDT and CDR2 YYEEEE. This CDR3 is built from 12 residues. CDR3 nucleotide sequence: TGTGCCAGCAGCTTGTATACGGATGAGCAGTTCTTC. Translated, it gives CASSLYTDEQFF. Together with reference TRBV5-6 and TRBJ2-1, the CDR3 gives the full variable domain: DAGVTQSPTHLIKTRGQQVTLRCSPKSGHDTVSWYQQALGQGPQFIFQYYEEEERQRGNFPDRFSGHQFPNYSSELNVNALLLGDSALYLCASSLYTDEQFFGPGTRLTVL.

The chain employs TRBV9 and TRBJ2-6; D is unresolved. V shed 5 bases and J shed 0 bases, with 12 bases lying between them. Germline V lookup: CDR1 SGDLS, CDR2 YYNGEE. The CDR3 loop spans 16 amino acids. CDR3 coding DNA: TGTGCCAGCAGACAGACGGAATACTCTGGGGCCAACGTCCTGACTTTC. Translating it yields CASRQTEYSGANVLTF.

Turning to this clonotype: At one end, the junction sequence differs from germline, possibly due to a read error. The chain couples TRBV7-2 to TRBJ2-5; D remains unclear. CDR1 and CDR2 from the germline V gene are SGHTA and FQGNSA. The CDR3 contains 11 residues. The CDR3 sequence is CASSPRRSQHF. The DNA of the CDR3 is TGTGCCAGCAGCCCTAGAAGGTCCCAGCACTTC.

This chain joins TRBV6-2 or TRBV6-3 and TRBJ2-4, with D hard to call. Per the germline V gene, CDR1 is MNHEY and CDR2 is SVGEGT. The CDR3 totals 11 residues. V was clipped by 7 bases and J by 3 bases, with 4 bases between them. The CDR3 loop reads CASKVKNIQYF. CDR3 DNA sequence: TGTGCCAGCAAAGTCAAAAACATTCAGTACTTC.

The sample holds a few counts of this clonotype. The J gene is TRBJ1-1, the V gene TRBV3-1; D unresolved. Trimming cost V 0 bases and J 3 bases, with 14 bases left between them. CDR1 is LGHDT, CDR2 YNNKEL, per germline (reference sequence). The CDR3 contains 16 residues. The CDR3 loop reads CASSQDWARPDTEAFF. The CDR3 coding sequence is TGTGCCAGCAGCCAAGATTGGGCTCGTCCCGACACTGAAGCTTTCTTT.

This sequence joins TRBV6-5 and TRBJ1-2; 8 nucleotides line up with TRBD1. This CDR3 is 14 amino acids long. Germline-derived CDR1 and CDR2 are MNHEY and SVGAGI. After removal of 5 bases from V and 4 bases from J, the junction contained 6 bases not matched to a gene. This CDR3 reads CASSKRTGIYGYTF. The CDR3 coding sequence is TGTGCCAGCAGTAAACGGACAGGGATCTATGGCTACACCTTC.

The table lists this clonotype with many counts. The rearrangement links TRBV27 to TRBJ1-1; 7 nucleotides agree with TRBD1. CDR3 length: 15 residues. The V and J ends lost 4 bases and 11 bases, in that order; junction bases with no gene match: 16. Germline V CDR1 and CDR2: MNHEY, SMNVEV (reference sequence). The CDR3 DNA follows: TGTGCCAGCAGTTATTCCCGGGACAGAGGGGTTAAGGCTTTCTTT. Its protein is CASSYSRDRGVKAFF.